These 27 T cell receptor beta chains were all obtained from the same sample, sequenced in a study of blood T cell repertoires in COVID-19. Produced via immunoSEQ multiplex PCR; TCRdb's table is partial and in-frame only. The repertoire consists of about 220,000 clones, with over 70% occurring once and the leading ten covering about 7.2%. The sequencing input was peripheral blood. These receptors were collected from a woman in her seventies with acute or convalescent COVID-19.

This clone is a singleton in its sample. This rearrangement joins TRBV6-1 to TRBJ2-5, with TRBD2 matching over 15 bases. This CDR3 has 18 residues. The junction had 7 bases not matched to a gene; V was cut back by 3 bases and J by 2 bases. Germline CDR1 is MNHNS and CDR2 is SASEGT. The CDR3: CASSEGLAGGILQETQYF. CDR3 DNA sequence: TGTGCCAGCAGTGAGGGACTAGCGGGGGGAATACTTCAAGAGACCCAGTACTTC.

CDR3 in DNA: TGTGCCAGCCGCCGGGGGTCGGACCGTAACACCGGGGAGCTGTTTTTT. Its translation: CASRRGSDRNTGELFF. The chain is built from TRBV6-4 and TRBJ2-2; D is perhaps TRBD2 (6 bases). Germline lookup yields CDR1 MRHNA and CDR2 SNTAGT. The CDR3 consists of 16 residues. Trimming pared 8 bases from V and 2 bases from J, leaving 18 bases between.

This clone was found a few times. The chain couples TRBV19 to TRBJ1-2, with 7 positions matching TRBD1. Losses at the gene ends were 7 bases for V and 4 bases for J; bases not matched to a gene: 6. The CDR3 sequence is 13 residues long. Germline V gene sequence: CDR1 LNHDA, CDR2 SQIVND (reference sequence). The CDR3 protein is CASKRGGAYGYTF. The DNA of the CDR3 is TGTGCCAGTAAAAGAGGGGGCGCCTATGGCTACACCTTC.

The chain joins TRBV4-3 to TRBJ2-3; D remains unclear. The germline V and J ends were trimmed by 0 bases and 7 bases, with 17 bases remaining between them. CDR1 and CDR2 (germline): LGHNA, YSLEER. The CDR3 runs 16 residues. Here the CDR3 DNA reads TGCGCCAGCAGCCAAGAGGGCAGACCGAACGCTTATACGCAGTATTTT. Residues: CASSQEGRPNAYTQYF.

The rearrangement uses TRBV6-1 and TRBJ1-2; no clear D. V was cut by 0 bases and J by 4 bases, with 9 bases left in between. This CDR3 is built from 14 residues. Germline V gene lookup returns CDR1 MNHNS and CDR2 SASEGT. The DNA for the CDR3 is TGTGCCAGCAGTGAAGCGGGCACCACCTATGGCTACACCTTC. It specifies CASSEAGTTYGYTF.

The genes are TRBV4-3 and TRBJ1-5; tentatively, D is TRBD1 (5 bases). The CDR3 is 16 amino acids. Deletions cut 0 bases from V and 7 bases from J, with 16 bases between. The V gene's germline CDR1 is LGHNA and CDR2 YSLEER. CDR3 protein: CASSQEVRQGGQPQHF. The DNA of the CDR3 is TGCGCCAGCAGCCAAGAGGTTCGGCAGGGAGGCCAGCCCCAGCATTTT.

This clone was detected only a few times. This rearrangement joins TRBV10-2 to TRBJ2-1, with TRBD2 matching 7 bases. The germline gives CDR1 WSHSY, CDR2 SAAADI. The CDR3 sequence is 12 residues long. V lost 3 bases and J lost 12; bases outside the gene matches: 5. The CDR3 spells CASSDWGGGQFF. The CDR3 bases are TGCGCCAGCAGTGATTGGGGCGGGGGGCAGTTCTTC.

This clone occurred once. In nucleotides, the CDR3 is TGTGCCAGTAAGCCTCTCCAGGGCAGCTCTGGGGCCAACGTCCTGACTTTC. Its translation: CASKPLQGSSGANVLTF. V usage is TRBV19 and J usage is TRBJ2-6; D might be TRBD1 (5 bases). The CDR3 sequence is 17 residues long. The germline V gene encodes CDR1 LNHDA and CDR2 SQIVND (reference sequence). The germline V and J ends were trimmed by 7 bases and 0 bases, with 16 bases remaining between them.

V usage is TRBV7-2 and J usage is TRBJ2-1; D perhaps matches TRBD2 (6 bases). The CDR3 sequence is 13 residues long. Germline CDR1 and CDR2: SGHTA and FQGNSA. V was shortened by 1 base and J by 7 bases, with 8 bases between the two germline ends. The DNA for the CDR3 is TGTGCCAGCAGCTTAGGACTAGAAAATGAGCAGTTCTTC. This gives the protein CASSLGLENEQFF.

This CDR3 is CARKQGGMNQPQHF. DNA for the CDR3: TGTGCCAGAAAACAGGGGGGGATGAATCAGCCCCAGCATTTT. The chain couples TRBV3-1 (or the pseudogene TRBV3-2) to TRBJ1-5; 8 positions match TRBD1. J was trimmed by 4 bases and V by 9 bases; bases with no gene match: 8. This CDR3 contains 14 residues. Germline CDR1 and CDR2: LGHDT and YNNKEL (reference sequence).

The J gene is TRBJ2-2, the V gene TRBV13; TRBD2 matches at 7 bases. Losses at the gene ends were 2 bases for V and 1 base for J; bases not matched to a gene: 4. Germline CDR1 and CDR2: PRHDT and FYEKMQ (reference sequence). The CDR3 has 16 residues. CDR3 protein: CASSLTGGGNTGELFF. CDR3 nucleotides: TGTGCCAGCAGCTTAACAGGCGGGGGGAACACCGGGGAGCTGTTTTTT. Based on the CDR3 plus reference TRBV13 and TRBJ2-2, the full variable domain is AAGVIQSPRHLIKEKRETATLKCYPIPRHDTVYWYQQGPGQDPQFLISFYEKMQSDKGSIPDRFSAQQFSDYHSELNMSSLELGDSALYFCASSLTGGGNTGELFFGEGSRLTVL.

This clone was seen a few times. V gene TRBV10-2 combines with J gene TRBJ1-5; 7 bases are shared with TRBD1. The CDR3 is 13 residues long. Germline V gene data show CDR1 as WSHSY and CDR2 as SAAADI. V was clipped by 5 bases and J by 7 bases; unmatched bases: 5. DNA of the CDR3: TGCGCCAGCAGTACTGGACAGGCCCAGCCCCAGCATTTT. It is translated as CASSTGQAQPQHF.

The V call is TRBV9, the J call TRBJ2-7; 9 bases align to TRBD1. The germline CDR1 and CDR2 sequences are SGDLS and YYNGEE. V gave up 1 base and J gave up 2 bases; unmatched junction bases: 7. The CDR3 loop spans 16 amino acids. The DNA for the CDR3 is TGTGCCAGCAGCGTACACCGACAGGGGGAGGCCTACGAGCAGTACGTC. It yields the protein CASSVHRQGEAYEQYV.

The V call is TRBV6-2 or TRBV6-3, the J call TRBJ2-1; 10 nucleotides match TRBD1. The V segment lost 5 bases and the J segment 3 bases; nucleotides outside the gene matches: 10. Germline assignment: CDR1 MNHEY and CDR2 SVGEGT. The CDR3 totals 17 residues. The CDR3 sequence: CASSRPLGQGNYNEQFF. In DNA form, the CDR3 reads TGTGCCAGCAGTAGGCCCCTGGGACAGGGGAACTACAATGAGCAGTTCTTC.

This clone has just one count. This rearrangement joins TRBV12-5 to TRBJ2-7, with TRBD2 identical over 7 bases. The CDR3 spans 14 residues. The ends lost 2 bases at V and 5 bases at J; junction bases unmatched: 6. Germline CDR1 and CDR2: LGHNT and FRNRAP. CDR3 residues: CASGLSGGIDEQYV. The CDR3 nucleotides are TGTGCTAGTGGTTTGTCCGGGGGGATCGACGAGCAGTACGTC.

The genes are TRBV24-1 and TRBJ1-2; TRBD1 agrees at 9 bases. Germline lookup yields CDR1 KGHDR and CDR2 SFDVKD. V lost 4 bases and J lost 6; bases outside the gene matches: 8. The CDR3 sequence is 15 residues long. CDR3 nucleotides: TGTGCCACCAGTGACACAGGGACAGGGTCGAATGGCTACACCTTC. It specifies CATSDTGTGSNGYTF.

This sequence joins TRBV2 and TRBJ1-3; TRBD1 is a possible D gene (5 bases). Germline V gene sequence: CDR1 SNHLY, CDR2 FYNNEI. The V end was cut by 5 bases, the J end by 0 bases, with 11 bases between. The CDR3 is made up of 15 amino acids. The CDR3, as DNA: TGTGCCAGCAGTCCACGGGGGAGCTCTGGAAACACCATATATTTT. It yields the protein CASSPRGSSGNTIYF.

In this sample, this clone turned up once. This rearrangement joins TRBV5-1 to TRBJ2-7; 10 bases map to TRBD1. CDR1 SGHRS and CDR2 YFSETQ come from the germline V gene. J lost 5 bases, V lost 4 bases, and 6 bases had no gene match. This CDR3 has 14 residues. CDR3: CASSPGQGINEQYF. The CDR3 DNA is TGCGCCAGCAGCCCGGGACAGGGGATAAACGAGCAGTACTTC.

The CDR3 bases are TGTGCCAGCCAACGGGGAACTCAGCCCCAGCATTTT. It specifies CASQRGTQPQHF. V usage is TRBV6-5 and J usage is TRBJ1-5; D unclear. The CDR3 runs to 12 residues. Between the trimmed V and J ends, which lost 8 bases and 6 bases, there was a span of 11 bases. The germline V gene encodes CDR1 MNHEY and CDR2 SVGAGI.

The chain links TRBV19 to TRBJ2-2, with 9 nucleotides matching TRBD1. J gave up 6 bases and V 6 bases, and 5 bases lay outside the gene matches. The length of the CDR3 is 14 residues. The germline V gene encodes CDR1 LNHDA and CDR2 SQIVND (reference sequence). The CDR3 here is CASRIDRGSGELFF. Here the CDR3 DNA reads TGTGCCAGTAGAATCGACAGGGGGTCCGGGGAGCTGTTTTTT.

This clone has only one observation. The rearrangement links TRBV19 to TRBJ1-2; D gene unclear. V was pared by 3 bases and J by 0 bases, with 11 bases between. The CDR3 has 15 residues. Germline lookup yields CDR1 LNHDA and CDR2 SQIVND (reference sequence). The CDR3 coding sequence is TGTGCCAGTAGTATCTCCGTCTTAGCTAACTATGGCTACACCTTC. Its translation: CASSISVLANYGYTF.

This chain uses TRBV10-3 with TRBJ1-6; D unresolved. Germline V gives CDR1 ENHRY, CDR2 SYGVKD. The germline V and J ends were trimmed by 7 bases and 7 bases, with 11 bases remaining between them. The CDR3 loop spans 13 amino acids. CDR3 residues: CAIMATGNSPLHF. CDR3 nucleotide sequence: TGTGCCATCATGGCAACGGGAAATTCACCCCTCCACTTT.

The V gene is TRBV6-5, the J gene TRBJ1-1; 7 nucleotides align to TRBD1. V dropped 5 bases and J dropped 1; count of bases not matched to a gene: 7. There are 15 residues in the CDR3. Germline V gene lookup returns CDR1 MNHEY and CDR2 SVGAGI. The CDR3 is CASSRQGFGNTEAFF. In DNA, the CDR3 is TGTGCCAGCAGTCGACAGGGTTTTGGGAACACTGAAGCTTTCTTT.

The chain employs TRBV15 and TRBJ2-7; 10 bases map to TRBD2. The CDR3 extends over 15 amino acids. Germline V gene lookup returns CDR1 LNHNV and CDR2 YYDKDF (reference sequence). V was pared by 0 bases and J by 6 bases, with 5 bases of the junction left unmatched. The CDR3 nucleotides read TGTGCCACCAGCAGAGATGTGATAGCGGGGGGCGAGCAGTACGTC. Amino acids: CATSRDVIAGGEQYV.

The V call is TRBV5-1, the J call TRBJ2-5; TRBD2 matches 7 bases. With V trimmed by 3 bases and J by 2 bases, 7 bases remained unmatched. Germline assignment: CDR1 SGHRS and CDR2 YFSETQ. This CDR3 comprises 15 residues. The DNA of the CDR3 is TGCGCCAGCAGCTGGAATGGCGGGGGACAAGAGACCCAGTACTTC. It yields the protein CASSWNGGGQETQYF.

CDR3 sequence (DNA): TGTGCCAGCTCACCCGGGACTGATGCCTACAATGAGCAGTTCTTC. Amino acid sequence: CASSPGTDAYNEQFF. The rearrangement uses TRBV18 and TRBJ2-1, with TRBD2 as a possible D gene (6 bases). This CDR3 has 15 residues. V lost 3 bases, J lost 2 bases, and 11 bases lay in between. Germline V gives CDR1 KGHSH, CDR2 LQKENI. The whole variable domain, remainder taken from reference TRBV18 and TRBJ2-1, is NAGVMQNPRHLVRRRGQEARLRCSPMKGHSHVYWYRQLPEEGLKFMVYLQKENIIDESGMPKERFSAEFPKEGPSILRIQQVVRGDSAAYFCASSPGTDAYNEQFFGPGTRLTVL.

This chain joins TRBV5-1 and TRBJ2-5; 8 bases are a match to TRBD2. V trimming: 10 bases; J trimming: 7 bases; junction bases outside the gene matches: 21. Germline assignment: CDR1 SGHRS and CDR2 YFSETQ. CDR3 length: 16 amino acids. CDR3 amino acids: CASSRFSGVSIGTQYF. CDR3 DNA: TGCGCCTCATCTAGGTTTAGCGGGGTTTCAATAGGGACCCAGTACTTC.